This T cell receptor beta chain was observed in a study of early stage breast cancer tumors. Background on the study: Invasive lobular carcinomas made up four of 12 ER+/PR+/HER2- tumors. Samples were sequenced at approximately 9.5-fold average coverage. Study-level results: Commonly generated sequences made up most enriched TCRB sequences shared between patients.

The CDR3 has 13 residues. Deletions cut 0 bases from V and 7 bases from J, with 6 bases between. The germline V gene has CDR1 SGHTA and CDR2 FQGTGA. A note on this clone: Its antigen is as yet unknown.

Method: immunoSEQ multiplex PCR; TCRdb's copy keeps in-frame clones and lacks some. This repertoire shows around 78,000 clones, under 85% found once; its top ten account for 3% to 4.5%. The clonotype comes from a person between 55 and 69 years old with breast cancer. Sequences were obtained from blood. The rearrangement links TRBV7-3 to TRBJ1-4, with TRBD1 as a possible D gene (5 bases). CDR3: CASSLTGGEKLFF. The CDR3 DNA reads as TGTGCCAGCAGCTTAACGGGGGGTGAAAAACTGTTTTTT. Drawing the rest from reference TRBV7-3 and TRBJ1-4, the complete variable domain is GAGVSQTPSNKVTEKGKYVELRCDPISGHTALYWYRQSLGQGPEFLIYFQGTGAADDSGLPNDRFFAVRPEGSVSTLKIQRTERGDSAVYLCASSLTGGEKLFFGSGTQLSVL.